This passage covers 19 T cell receptor beta chains from one sample sequenced in a study of human T cells and chemical hapten exposure. Time point denoted: patch test 1, 2 weeks after DPC sensitization. The treatment is: therapeutic diphenylcyclopropenone sensitization with weekly scalp DPC. TCRdb passed the RACE reads through MiXCR, listing each CDR3 protein once. This table holds fewer than 500,000 distinct CDR3 sequences, roughly 5% found once. The sequenced sample was whole blood, obtained in connection with sensitization to the hapten diphenylcyclopropenone (DPC). These receptors came from a woman aged 50 to 65 with alopecia areata. Some clones in this sample may be carry-over from other donors' samples.

At least ten counts were recorded for this clonotype. The chain joins TRBV7-2 to TRBJ2-6, with a weak D call TRBD2 (6 bases). The germline V gene encodes CDR1 SGHTA and CDR2 FQGNSA. Trimming stripped 5 bases from V and 0 bases from J, with 11 bases between. There are 16 residues in the CDR3. CDR3 protein: CASSPRENSGANVLTF. In DNA, the CDR3 is TGTGCCAGCAGCCCGCGGGAAAACTCTGGGGCCAACGTCCTGACTTTC.

This clonotype has a count of ten or more. The chain links TRBV10-3 to TRBJ2-7, with 10 bases identical to TRBD1. Germline-derived CDR1 and CDR2 are ENHRY and SYGVKD. The CDR3 sequence is 15 residues long. V shed 0 bases, J shed 4 bases, and the junction held 3 bases outside the gene matches. The CDR3 DNA is TGTGCCATCAGTGAGTCCGGACAGGGGGAGTACGAGCAGTACTTC. Amino acids: CAISESGQGEYEQYF.

The chain couples TRBV6-5 to TRBJ2-1, with D uncertain. The CDR3 length is 13 residues. V was cut by 7 bases and J by 5 bases, with 12 bases left in between. Germline-derived CDR1 and CDR2 are MNHEY and SVGAGI. This CDR3 reads CASTHNRDNEQFF. The CDR3 DNA is TGTGCCAGCACCCACAACCGGGACAATGAGCAGTTCTTC.

There are many counts of this clonotype. V is TRBV6-1 and J is TRBJ2-3; D ambiguous. V dropped 5 bases and J dropped 3 bases, with 12 bases sitting between them. The CDR3 is 14 amino acids. CDR1 MNHNS and CDR2 SASEGT come from the germline V gene. The CDR3 is CASSRSGITDTQYF. In nucleotides, the CDR3 is TGTGCCAGCAGTCGATCGGGTATTACAGATACGCAGTATTTT.

In this sample, this clonotype turned up many times. The V call is TRBV29-1, the J call TRBJ2-7, with no clear D. V was trimmed by 6 bases and J by 4 bases, leaving 10 bases between them. The length of the CDR3 is 11 residues. CDR1 SQVTM and CDR2 ANQGSEA come from the germline V gene. CDR3: CSVGKGYEQYF. In DNA, the CDR3 is TGCAGCGTCGGCAAGGGTTACGAGCAGTACTTC.

This clonotype was counted ten times or more. The chain couples TRBV9 to TRBJ2-3; D might be TRBD1 or TRBD2, each matching 5 bases. The CDR3 runs 15 residues. V lost 2 bases to trimming and J lost 2 bases, with 12 bases between them. Germline CDR1 SGDLS, CDR2 YYNGEE. In DNA form, the CDR3 reads TGTGCCAGCAGCGTGACCGGGACCTCCACAGATACGCAGTATTTT. It specifies CASSVTGTSTDTQYF.

This clonotype came up many times. The chain couples TRBV12-5 to TRBJ2-3; D possibly corresponds to TRBD2 (6 bases). Looked up from germline, CDR1 is LGHNT and CDR2 is FRNRAP. Trimming removed 6 bases at V and 2 bases at J, with 12 bases between. The CDR3 is 14 residues long. The CDR3: CASGNRDSTDTQYF. The CDR3 coding sequence is TGTGCTAGTGGGAACCGGGACTCCACAGATACGCAGTATTTT.

This clonotype came up many times. V gene TRBV29-1 combines with J gene TRBJ2-2; 10 bases align to TRBD2. The CDR3 is 17 residues long. Looked up from germline, CDR1 is SQVTM and CDR2 is ANQGSEA. V lost 7 bases to trimming and J lost 0 bases; unmatched junction nucleotides: 11. Here the CDR3 DNA reads TGCAGCGCTCGAGGGCCTCTAGCGGGGGCGAACACCGGGGAGCTGTTTTTT. It translates to CSARGPLAGANTGELFF.

The rearrangement joins TRBV10-3 to TRBJ1-1; D remains unclear. V lost 2 bases to trimming and J lost 10 bases, with 11 bases between them. Germline-derived CDR1 and CDR2 are ENHRY and SYGVKD. The CDR3 consists of 12 residues. The CDR3 bases are TGTGCCATCAGTGAGACTGGGGTTCGAGCTTTCTTT. This encodes CAISETGVRAFF.

In its sample, this clonotype was seen many times. J is TRBJ1-2 and V is TRBV25-1, with D perhaps TRBD1 (5 bases). Germline V CDR1 and CDR2: MGHDK, SYGVNS. V lost 2 bases, J lost 7 bases, and 11 bases lay in between. This CDR3 has 13 residues. The DNA of the CDR3 is TGTGCCAGCAGTGAAGGGGGAGGTGTTGGCTACACCTTC. Translating gives CASSEGGGVGYTF.

The J gene is TRBJ2-7, the V gene TRBV3-1; 9 positions agree with TRBD2. Germline V gene sequence: CDR1 LGHDT, CDR2 YNNKEL (reference sequence). V was pared by 4 bases and J by 7 bases, with 14 bases of the junction left unmatched. The CDR3 runs to 16 residues. The CDR3 spells CASSLTRSGGPWEQYF. In DNA, the CDR3 is TGTGCCAGCAGCCTAACCCGGAGCGGGGGGCCGTGGGAGCAGTACTTC.

This clonotype was counted only a few times. The chain uses TRBV4-1 and TRBJ2-1; D not resolved. This CDR3 has 12 amino acids. Germline-derived CDR1 and CDR2 are MGHRA and YSYEKL. Trimming stripped 3 bases from V and 6 bases from J, with 6 bases between. CDR3 coding DNA: TGCGCCAGCAGCCAGAGCGCCAATGAGCAGTTCTTC. Protein product: CASSQSANEQFF.

In its sample, this clonotype was seen a few times. The rearrangement uses TRBV24-1 and TRBJ2-1; 14 positions agree with TRBD2. The junction had 5 bases not matched to a gene; V was cut back by 3 bases and J by 8 bases. The CDR3 covers 16 residues. Germline V CDR1 and CDR2: KGHDR, SFDVKD. As DNA, the CDR3 is TGTGCCACCAGTGATCCGGGACTAGCGGGAGTAGATGAGCAGTTCTTC. Protein: CATSDPGLAGVDEQFF.

This clonotype was observed many times. The V gene is TRBV28, the J gene TRBJ1-2, with D possibly matching TRBD1 (5 bases). Germline V gene lookup returns CDR1 MDHEN and CDR2 SYDVKM. This CDR3 contains 13 residues. Trimming stripped 5 bases from V and 2 bases from J, with 9 bases between. The DNA of the CDR3 is TGTGCCAGCAGTCCCCCAGGGAACTATGGCTACACCTTC. Its translation is CASSPPGNYGYTF.

This clonotype has just a few counts. The rearrangement links TRBV7-6 to TRBJ2-1; the D gene is possibly TRBD2 (5 bases). V was pared by 4 bases and J by 4 bases, with 11 bases between. Germline CDR1 is SGHVS and CDR2 is FNYEAQ. CDR3 size: 14 residues. The CDR3 sequence: CASSSADSYNEQFF. CDR3 nucleotides: TGTGCCAGCAGCTCCGCGGACTCTTACAATGAGCAGTTCTTC.

This clonotype was recorded a few times. V usage is TRBV20-1 and J usage is TRBJ1-2, with 7 bases aligning to TRBD1. The CDR3 length is 12 residues. CDR1 and CDR2 from the germline V gene are DFQATT and SNEGSKA (reference sequence). V shed 6 bases, J shed 2 bases, and the junction held 3 bases outside the gene matches. The CDR3 region has the DNA TGCAGTGCCTCGACAGGGAACTATGGCTACACCTTC. Amino acids: CSASTGNYGYTF.

This clonotype was detected a few times. The chain recombines TRBV6-6 with TRBJ2-3, with TRBD2 as a possible D gene (5 bases). Per the germline V gene, CDR1 is MNHNY and CDR2 is SVGAGI (reference sequence). CDR3 length: 14 amino acids. The germline V and J ends were trimmed by 2 bases and 5 bases, with 11 bases remaining between them. The CDR3 loop reads CASSYGRTRDTQYF. The CDR3 coding sequence is TGTGCCAGCAGTTACGGGAGAACAAGAGATACGCAGTATTTT.

The chain couples TRBV5-1 to TRBJ2-5, with D possibly being TRBD1 or TRBD2 (6 bases each). The CDR3 runs 12 residues. The germline V gene has CDR1 SGHRS and CDR2 YFSETQ. Trimming cost V 4 bases and J 5 bases, with 9 bases left between them. The CDR3 sequence is CASSTGAETQYF. DNA of the CDR3: TGCGCCAGCAGCACGGGGGCGGAGACCCAGTACTTC.

In this sample, this clonotype turned up many times. The J gene is TRBJ1-2, the V gene TRBV28; 11 nucleotides align to TRBD1. The CDR3 runs 16 residues. Germline CDR1 reads MDHEN; CDR2 reads SYDVKM. J was trimmed by 3 bases and V by 5 bases; bases with no gene match: 8. CDR3 region: CASSTPGTGGDYGYTF. In nucleotides, the CDR3 is TGTGCCAGCAGTACACCCGGGACAGGGGGAGACTATGGCTACACCTTC.